Detailed here is one T cell receptor beta chain. Its specificity is not known. This entry belongs to a study of T-cell memory formation after mild COVID-19. Libraries for TCRalpha and TCRbeta carried sample barcodes and unique molecular identifiers via 5'RACE. TCRdb reanalysed the 5' RACE reads using MiXCR and keeps one entry per CDR3 protein. The data show about 160,000 distinct CDR3 sequences, around a third seen once. General study results and limits: Contracting CD8+ clones were enriched in EMRA, CD4+ mainly in CM and EM.

Sequenced: PBMCs or a T cell subset sorted from them (not recorded which). This clonotype was sampled from an adult woman who had mild COVID-19 (a few samples of this study predate the infection). Cell type and time point are not known.

The CDR3 region is CASSGGITDTQYF. Here the CDR3 DNA reads TGTGCCAGCAGCGGGGGGATCACAGATACGCAGTATTTT. The gene calls are TRBV9 and TRBJ2-3; D is perhaps TRBD1 or TRBD2 (5 bases each). This CDR3 has 13 residues. Germline assignment: CDR1 SGDLS and CDR2 YYNGEE. The ends were cut back, 3 bases at V and 2 bases at J, with 7 bases in the middle.